This TCR beta chain was sequenced during a study of cytomegalovirus exposure and HLA in healthy donors. Study-level results: Cytomegalovirus association was listed for about 170 TCR beta chains. HLA-A and HLA-B allele assignments for most subjects were reportedly predicted accurately using TCR beta sequences.

The PCR used 60 Vbeta and 13 Jbeta primers. Here immunoSEQ multiplex PCR was the method, and the copy in TCRdb shows in-frame clones only, minus some. This sample has around 200,000 clones, with 80% found just once. This CDR3 contains 12 residues. V was trimmed by 7 bases and J by 4 bases, leaving 10 bases between them. Germline values: CDR1 MNHNY, CDR2 SVGAGI (reference sequence). This clone was observed a single time. As yet, its antigen is unknown. The sequence came from a boy younger than 18 in good health and CMV-seronegative. V is TRBV6-6 and J is TRBJ1-2; D is perhaps TRBD1 (6 bases). The sequencing sample was made of PBMCs. The DNA of the CDR3 is TGTGCCAGCATCACAGGGCTCTATGGCTACACCTTC. Translation: CASITGLYGYTF.